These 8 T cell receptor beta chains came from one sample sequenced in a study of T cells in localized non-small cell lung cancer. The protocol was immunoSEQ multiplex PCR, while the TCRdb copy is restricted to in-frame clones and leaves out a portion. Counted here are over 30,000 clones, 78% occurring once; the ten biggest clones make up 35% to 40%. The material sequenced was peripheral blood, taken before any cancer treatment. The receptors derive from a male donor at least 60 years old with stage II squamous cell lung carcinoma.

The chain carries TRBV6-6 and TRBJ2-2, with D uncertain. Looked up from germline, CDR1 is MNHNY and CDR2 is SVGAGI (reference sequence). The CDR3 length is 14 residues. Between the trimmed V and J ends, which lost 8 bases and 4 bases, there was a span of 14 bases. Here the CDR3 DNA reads TGTGCCAGCCCCATGTCAGGCATCACCGGGGAGCTGTTTTTT. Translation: CASPMSGITGELFF.

CDR3 DNA: TGTGCCAGCTCGCCATCCATACCCTACGAGCAGTACTTC. Encoded protein: CASSPSIPYEQYF. This sequence joins TRBV18 and TRBJ2-7; no clear D gene. V dropped 6 bases and J dropped 2 bases, with 11 bases sitting between them. CDR1 is KGHSH and CDR2 is LQKENI in the germline V gene. This CDR3 comprises 13 residues. The variable domain in full, with the rest retrieved from reference TRBV18 and TRBJ2-7, is NAGVMQNPRHLVRRRGQEARLRCSPMKGHSHVYWYRQLPEEGLKFMVYLQKENIIDESGMPKERFSAEFPKEGPSILRIQQVVRGDSAAYFCASSPSIPYEQYFGPGTRLTVT.

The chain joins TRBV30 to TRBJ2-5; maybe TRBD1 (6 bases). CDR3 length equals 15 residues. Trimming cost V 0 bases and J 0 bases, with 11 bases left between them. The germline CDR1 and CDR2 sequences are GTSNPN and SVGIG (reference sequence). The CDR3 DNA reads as TGTGCCTGGAGTGTAGGGGGAAGGTACCAAGAGACCCAGTACTTC. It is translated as CAWSVGGRYQETQYF.

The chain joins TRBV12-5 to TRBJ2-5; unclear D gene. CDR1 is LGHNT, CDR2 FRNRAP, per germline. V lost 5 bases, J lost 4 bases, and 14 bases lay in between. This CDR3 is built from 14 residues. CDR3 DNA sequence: TGTGCTAGTGGTCCTCCCCCGGCCGGAGAGACCCAGTACTTC. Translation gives CASGPPPAGETQYF. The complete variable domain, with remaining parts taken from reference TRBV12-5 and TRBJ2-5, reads DARVTQTPRHKVTEMGQEVTMRCQPILGHNTVFWYRQTMMQGLELLAYFRNRAPLDDSGMPKDRFSAEMPDATLATLKIQPSEPRDSAVYFCASGPPPAGETQYFGPGTRLLVL.

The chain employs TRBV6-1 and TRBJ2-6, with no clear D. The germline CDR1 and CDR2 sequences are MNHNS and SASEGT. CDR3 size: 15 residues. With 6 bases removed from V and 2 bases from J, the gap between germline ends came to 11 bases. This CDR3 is CASRESNAGANVLTF. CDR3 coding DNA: TGTGCCAGCAGGGAGTCCAACGCTGGGGCCAACGTCCTGACTTTC.

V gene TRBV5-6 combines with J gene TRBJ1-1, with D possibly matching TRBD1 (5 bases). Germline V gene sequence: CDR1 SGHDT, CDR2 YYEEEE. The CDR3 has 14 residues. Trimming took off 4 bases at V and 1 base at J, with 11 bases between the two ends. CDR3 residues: CASSPSGENTEAFF. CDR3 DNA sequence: TGTGCCAGCAGCCCGTCGGGGGAGAACACTGAAGCTTTCTTT.

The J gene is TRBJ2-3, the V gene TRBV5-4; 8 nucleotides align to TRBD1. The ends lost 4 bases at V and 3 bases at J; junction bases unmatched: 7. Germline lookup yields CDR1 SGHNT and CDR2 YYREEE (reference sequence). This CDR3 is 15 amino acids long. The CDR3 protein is CASSLRTGWTDTQYF. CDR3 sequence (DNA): TGTGCCAGCAGCCTGAGGACAGGGTGGACAGATACGCAGTATTTT.

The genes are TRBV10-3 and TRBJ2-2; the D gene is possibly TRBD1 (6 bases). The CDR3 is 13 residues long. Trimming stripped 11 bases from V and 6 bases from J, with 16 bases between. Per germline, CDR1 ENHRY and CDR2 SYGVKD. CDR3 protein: CAAFNKGAGELFF. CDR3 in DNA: TGTGCCGCCTTCAACAAGGGGGCCGGGGAGCTGTTTTTT.